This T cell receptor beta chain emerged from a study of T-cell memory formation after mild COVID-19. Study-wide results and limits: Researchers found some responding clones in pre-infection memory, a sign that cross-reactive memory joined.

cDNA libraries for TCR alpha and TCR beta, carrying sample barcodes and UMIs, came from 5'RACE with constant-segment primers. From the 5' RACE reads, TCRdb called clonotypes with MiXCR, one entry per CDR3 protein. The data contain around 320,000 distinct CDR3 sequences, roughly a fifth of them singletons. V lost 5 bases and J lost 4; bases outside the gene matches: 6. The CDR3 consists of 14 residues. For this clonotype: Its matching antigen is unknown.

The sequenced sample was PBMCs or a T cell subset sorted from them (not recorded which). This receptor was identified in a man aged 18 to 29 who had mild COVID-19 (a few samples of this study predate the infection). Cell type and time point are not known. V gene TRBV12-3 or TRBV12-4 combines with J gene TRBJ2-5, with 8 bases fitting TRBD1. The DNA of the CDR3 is TGTGCCAGCAGTCGACCGACAGGGGTAGAGACCCAGTACTTC. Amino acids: CASSRPTGVETQYF.